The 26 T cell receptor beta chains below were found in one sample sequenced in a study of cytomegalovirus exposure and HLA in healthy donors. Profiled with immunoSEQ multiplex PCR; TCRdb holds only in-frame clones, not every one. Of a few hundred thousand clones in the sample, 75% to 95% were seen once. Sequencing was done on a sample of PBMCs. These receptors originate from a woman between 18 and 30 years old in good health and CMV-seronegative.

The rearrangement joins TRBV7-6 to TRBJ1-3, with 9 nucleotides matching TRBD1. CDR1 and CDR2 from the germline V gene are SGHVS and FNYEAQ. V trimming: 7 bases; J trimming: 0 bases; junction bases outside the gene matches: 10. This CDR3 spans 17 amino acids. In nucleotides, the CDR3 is TGTGCCAGCACCCAATTTGCGGGACAGGGCTCTGGAAACACCATATATTTT. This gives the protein CASTQFAGQGSGNTIYF.

CDR3 sequence reads: CASSLAGRINRGKSETQYF. The CDR3 DNA is TGCGCCAGCAGCTTGGCTGGGCGAATAAACAGGGGAAAATCGGAGACCCAGTACTTC. The chain couples TRBV5-1 to TRBJ2-5; 7 bases agree with TRBD1. The CDR3 consists of 19 residues. The germline CDR1 and CDR2 sequences are SGHRS and YFSETQ. V shed 0 bases, J shed 5 bases, and the junction held 19 bases outside the gene matches.

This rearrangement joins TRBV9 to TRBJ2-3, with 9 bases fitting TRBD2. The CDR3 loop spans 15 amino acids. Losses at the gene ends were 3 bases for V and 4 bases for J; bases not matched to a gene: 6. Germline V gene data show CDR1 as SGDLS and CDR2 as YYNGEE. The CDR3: CASSALAGAADTQYF. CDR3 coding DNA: TGTGCCAGCAGCGCCTTAGCGGGAGCGGCAGATACGCAGTATTTT.

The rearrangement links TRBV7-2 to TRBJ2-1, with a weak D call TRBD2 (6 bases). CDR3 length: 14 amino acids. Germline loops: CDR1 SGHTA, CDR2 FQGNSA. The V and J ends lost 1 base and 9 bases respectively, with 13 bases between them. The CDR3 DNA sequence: TGTGCCAGCAGCTTAGACCCGGGAGAACGTGAGCAGTTCTTC. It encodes CASSLDPGEREQFF.

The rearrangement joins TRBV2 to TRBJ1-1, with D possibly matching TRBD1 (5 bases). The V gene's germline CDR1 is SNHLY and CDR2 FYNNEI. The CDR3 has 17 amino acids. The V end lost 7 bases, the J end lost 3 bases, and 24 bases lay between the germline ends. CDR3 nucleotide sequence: TGTGCCAGCAATATGAATCAGGGAGGGCGTCAGGACACTGAAGCTTTCTTT. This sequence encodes CASNMNQGGRQDTEAFF. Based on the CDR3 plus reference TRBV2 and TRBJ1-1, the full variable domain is EPEVTQTPSHQVTQMGQEVILRCVPISNHLYFYWYRQILGQKVEFLVSFYNNEISEKSEIFDDQFSVERPDGSNFTLKIRSTKLEDSAMYFCASNMNQGGRQDTEAFFGQGTRLTVV.

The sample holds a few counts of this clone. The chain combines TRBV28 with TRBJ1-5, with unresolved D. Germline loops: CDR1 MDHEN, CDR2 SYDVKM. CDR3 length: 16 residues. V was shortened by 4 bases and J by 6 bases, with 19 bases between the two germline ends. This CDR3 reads CASSSLLGGEGQPQHF. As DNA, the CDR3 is TGTGCCAGCAGTTCCCTGCTAGGAGGAGAGGGTCAGCCCCAGCATTTT.

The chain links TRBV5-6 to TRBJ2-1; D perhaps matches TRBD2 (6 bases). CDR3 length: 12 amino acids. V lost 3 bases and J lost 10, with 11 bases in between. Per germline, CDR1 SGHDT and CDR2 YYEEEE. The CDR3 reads CASSWTAGEQFF. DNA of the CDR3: TGTGCCAGCAGCTGGACTGCGGGGGAGCAGTTCTTC.

CDR3 DNA: TGTGCCAGCAGCGGAGGACTAGCGGGAGACAGGGCTGAGCAGTTCTTC. Amino acids: CASSGGLAGDRAEQFF. The rearrangement links TRBV9 to TRBJ2-1, with 13 nucleotides matching TRBD2. The trim removed 3 bases at V and 9 bases at J, leaving 9 bases unmatched. This CDR3 is built from 16 residues. The germline CDR1 and CDR2 sequences are SGDLS and YYNGEE.

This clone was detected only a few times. CDR3 DNA sequence: TGTGCCAGCGGACTGTTGGCGGGGAACACTGAAGCTTTCTTT. It yields the protein CASGLLAGNTEAFF. The rearrangement links TRBV2 to TRBJ1-1; unclear D gene. Germline loops: CDR1 SNHLY, CDR2 FYNNEI. This CDR3 has 14 residues. V lost 8 bases and J 1 base, leaving 14 bases between the germline ends.

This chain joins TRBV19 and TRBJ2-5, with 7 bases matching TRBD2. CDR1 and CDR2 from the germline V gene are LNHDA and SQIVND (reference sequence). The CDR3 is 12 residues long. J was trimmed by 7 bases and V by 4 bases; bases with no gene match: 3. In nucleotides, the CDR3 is TGTGCCAGTAGTAGCTGGGGGGGGACCCAGTACTTC. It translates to CASSSWGGTQYF.

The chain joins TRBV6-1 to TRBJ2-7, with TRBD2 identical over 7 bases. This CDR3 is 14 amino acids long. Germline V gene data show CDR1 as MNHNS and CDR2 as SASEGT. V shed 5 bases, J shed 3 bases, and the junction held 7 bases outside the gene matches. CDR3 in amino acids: CASSRRGTNYEQYF. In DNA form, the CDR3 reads TGTGCCAGCAGTAGGCGGGGGACCAACTACGAGCAGTACTTC.

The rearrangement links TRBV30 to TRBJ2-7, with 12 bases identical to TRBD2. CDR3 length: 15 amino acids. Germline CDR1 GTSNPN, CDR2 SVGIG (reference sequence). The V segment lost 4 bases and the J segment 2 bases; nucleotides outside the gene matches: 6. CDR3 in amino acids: CAWNNGLAGTYEQYF. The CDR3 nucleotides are TGTGCCTGGAACAACGGACTAGCGGGGACCTACGAGCAGTACTTC.

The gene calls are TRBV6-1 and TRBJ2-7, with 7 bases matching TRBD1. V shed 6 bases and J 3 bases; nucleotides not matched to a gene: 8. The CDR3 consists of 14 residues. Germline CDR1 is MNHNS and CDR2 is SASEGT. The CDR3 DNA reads TGTGCCAGCAGGGGACGGGACAGAGACTACGAGCAGTACTTC. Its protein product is CASRGRDRDYEQYF.

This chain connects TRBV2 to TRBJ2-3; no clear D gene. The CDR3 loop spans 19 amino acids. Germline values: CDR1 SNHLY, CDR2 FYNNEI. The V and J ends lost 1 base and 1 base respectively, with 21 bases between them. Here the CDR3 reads CASSEVLFMAVIRTDTQYF. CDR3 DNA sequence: TGTGCCAGCAGTGAAGTGCTATTTATGGCGGTCATCCGCACAGATACGCAGTATTTT. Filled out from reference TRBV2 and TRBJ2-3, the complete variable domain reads EPEVTQTPSHQVTQMGQEVILRCVPISNHLYFYWYRQILGQKVEFLVSFYNNEISEKSEIFDDQFSVERPDGSNFTLKIRSTKLEDSAMYFCASSEVLFMAVIRTDTQYFGPGTRLTVL.

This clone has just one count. This chain's CDR3 is CAWRVGLSTDTQYF. CDR3 bases: TGTGCCTGGAGGGTGGGACTAAGCACAGATACGCAGTATTTT. This sequence joins TRBV30 and TRBJ2-3; 7 nucleotides match TRBD2. With 3 bases clipped from V and 0 bases from J, the junction kept 3 bases outside the gene matches. Germline V gives CDR1 GTSNPN, CDR2 SVGIG (reference sequence). This CDR3 contains 14 residues.

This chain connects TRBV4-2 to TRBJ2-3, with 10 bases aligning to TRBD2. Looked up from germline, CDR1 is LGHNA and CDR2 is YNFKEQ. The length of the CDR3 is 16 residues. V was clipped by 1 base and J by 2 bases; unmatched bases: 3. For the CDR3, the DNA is TGTGCCAGCAGCCAAGGGACTAGCGGTTACACAGATACGCAGTATTTT. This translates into CASSQGTSGYTDTQYF.

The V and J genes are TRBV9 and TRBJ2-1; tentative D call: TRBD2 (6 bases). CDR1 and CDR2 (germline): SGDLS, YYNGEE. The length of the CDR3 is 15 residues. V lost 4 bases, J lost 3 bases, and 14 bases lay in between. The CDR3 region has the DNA TGTGCCAGCAGCCCACGGGAGAGGAGCTACAATGAGCAGTTCTTC. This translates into CASSPRERSYNEQFF.

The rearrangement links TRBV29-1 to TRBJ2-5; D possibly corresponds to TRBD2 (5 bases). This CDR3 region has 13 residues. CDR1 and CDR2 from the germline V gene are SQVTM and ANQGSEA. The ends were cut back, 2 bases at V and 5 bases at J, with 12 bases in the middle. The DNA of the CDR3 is TGCAGCGTTGAATTTGAGGGTCCTGAGACCCAGTACTTC. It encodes CSVEFEGPETQYF.

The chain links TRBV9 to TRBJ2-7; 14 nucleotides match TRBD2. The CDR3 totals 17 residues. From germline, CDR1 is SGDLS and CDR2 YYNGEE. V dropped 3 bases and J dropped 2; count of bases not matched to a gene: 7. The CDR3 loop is CASSGNPGLAGAYEQYF. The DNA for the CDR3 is TGTGCCAGCAGCGGGAACCCGGGACTAGCGGGGGCCTACGAGCAGTACTTC.

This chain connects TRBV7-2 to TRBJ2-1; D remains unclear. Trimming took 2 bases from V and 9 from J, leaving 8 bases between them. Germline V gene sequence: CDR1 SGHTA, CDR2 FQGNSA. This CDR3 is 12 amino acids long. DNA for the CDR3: TGTGCCAGCAGCTTAACTACGGTTGAGCAGTTCTTC. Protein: CASSLTTVEQFF.

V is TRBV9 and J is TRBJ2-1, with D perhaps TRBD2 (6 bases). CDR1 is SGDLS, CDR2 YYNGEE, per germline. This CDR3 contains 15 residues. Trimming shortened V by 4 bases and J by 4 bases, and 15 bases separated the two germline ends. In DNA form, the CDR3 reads TGTGCCAGCAGCCCCCGAGGCGGGATGTACAATGAGCAGTTCTTC. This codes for CASSPRGGMYNEQFF.

This CDR3 reads CASPPGGVSSYEQYF. The CDR3 nucleotides read TGTGCCAGCCCCCCGGGAGGGGTAAGCTCCTACGAGCAGTACTTC. The J gene is TRBJ2-7, the V gene TRBV28; 8 bases fit TRBD2. CDR3 size: 15 residues. V lost 8 bases to trimming and J lost 0 bases; unmatched junction nucleotides: 9. Per the germline V gene, CDR1 is MDHEN and CDR2 is SYDVKM.

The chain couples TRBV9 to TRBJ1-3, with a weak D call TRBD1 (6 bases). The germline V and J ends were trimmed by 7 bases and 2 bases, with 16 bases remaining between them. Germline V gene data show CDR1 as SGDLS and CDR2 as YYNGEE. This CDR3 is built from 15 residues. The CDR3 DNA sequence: TGTGCCAGCGGCCAGACAGGCCCCCCTGGAAACACCATATATTTT. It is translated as CASGQTGPPGNTIYF.

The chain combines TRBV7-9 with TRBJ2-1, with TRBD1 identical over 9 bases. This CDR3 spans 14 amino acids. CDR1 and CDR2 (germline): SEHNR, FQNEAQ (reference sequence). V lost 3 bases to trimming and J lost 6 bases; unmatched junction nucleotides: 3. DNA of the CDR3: TGTGCCAGCAGCTTGGGACAGGGCGGCAATGAGCAGTTCTTC. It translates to CASSLGQGGNEQFF.

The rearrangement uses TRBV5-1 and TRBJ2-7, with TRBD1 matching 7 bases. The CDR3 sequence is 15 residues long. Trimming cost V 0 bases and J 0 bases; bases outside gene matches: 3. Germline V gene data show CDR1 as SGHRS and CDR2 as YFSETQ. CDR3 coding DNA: TGCGCCAGCAGCTTGGGACAGGGTAGCTCCTACGAGCAGTACTTC. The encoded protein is CASSLGQGSSYEQYF.

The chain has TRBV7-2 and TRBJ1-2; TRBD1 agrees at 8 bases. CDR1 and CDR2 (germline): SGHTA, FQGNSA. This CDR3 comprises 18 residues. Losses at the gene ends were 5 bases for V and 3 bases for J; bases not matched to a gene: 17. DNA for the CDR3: TGTGCCAGCAGCCCCCTTTCAGAATGGGACAGGACCTACTATGGCTACACCTTC. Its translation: CASSPLSEWDRTYYGYTF.